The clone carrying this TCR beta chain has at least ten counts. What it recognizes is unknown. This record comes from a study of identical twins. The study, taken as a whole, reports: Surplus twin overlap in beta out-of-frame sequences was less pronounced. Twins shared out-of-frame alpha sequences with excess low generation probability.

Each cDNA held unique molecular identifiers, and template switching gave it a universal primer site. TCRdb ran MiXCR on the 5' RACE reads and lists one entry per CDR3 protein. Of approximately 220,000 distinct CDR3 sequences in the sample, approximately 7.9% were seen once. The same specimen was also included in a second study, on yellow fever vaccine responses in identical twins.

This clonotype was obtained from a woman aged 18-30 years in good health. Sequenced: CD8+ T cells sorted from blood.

CDR3 sequence reads: CAATPTGISGNTIYF. CDR3 sequence (DNA): TGTGCCGCAACCCCGACAGGGATCTCTGGAAACACCATATATTTT. V usage is TRBV7-9 and J usage is TRBJ1-3; 7 bases fit TRBD1. Germline V gives CDR1 SEHNR, CDR2 FQNEAQ (reference sequence). The CDR3 has 15 amino acids. V was pared by 11 bases and J by 0 bases, with 10 bases of the junction left unmatched. Together with reference TRBV7-9 and TRBJ1-3, the CDR3 gives the full variable domain: DTGVSQNPRHKITKRGQNVTFRCDPISEHNRLYWYRQTLGQGPEFLTYFQNEAQLEKSRLLSDRFSAERPKGSFSTLEIQRTEQGDSAMYLCAATPTGISGNTIYFGEGSWLTVV.